Listed here are 31 T cell receptor beta chains from one sample, sequenced in a study of long-term antiretroviral therapy in people with HIV. Runs used v3.0 of the immunoSEQ assay and were done at survey level. Libraries were prepared by immunoSEQ multiplex PCR; TCRdb keeps only in-frame clonotypes and omits some of them. The data hold around 43,000 clones, with roughly 93% observed a single time. The source was unsorted PBMCs, collected around 9.2 years after starting antiretroviral therapy. Receptor source: a man aged 25 to 45 with HIV.

The chain employs TRBV6-1 and TRBJ2-3, with D uncertain. Per germline, CDR1 MNHNS and CDR2 SASEGT. This CDR3 spans 15 amino acids. Trimming pared 5 bases from V and 2 bases from J, leaving 14 bases between. CDR3 nucleotides: TGTGCCAGCAGTTGGATGGCGGAGAACACAGATACGCAGTATTTT. It codes for CASSWMAENTDTQYF.

This clone was seen only once. The CDR3 DNA sequence: TGCGCCAGCAGTGGCGGGACAGGGGCGAACACTGAAGCTTTCTTT. Protein: CASSGGTGANTEAFF. The rearrangement links TRBV10-2 to TRBJ1-1; 10 nucleotides line up with TRBD1. The CDR3 loop spans 15 amino acids. The V and J ends lost 4 bases and 1 base, in that order; junction bases with no gene match: 3. Germline V CDR1 and CDR2: WSHSY, SAAADI.

V and J are TRBV15 and TRBJ1-4, with D perhaps matching TRBD1 (6 bases). The length of the CDR3 is 16 residues. V was pared by 4 bases and J by 0 bases, with 12 bases between. Looked up from germline, CDR1 is LNHNV and CDR2 is YYDKDF (reference sequence). For the CDR3, the DNA is TGTGCCACCAGCACCGGGACAACAGCAACTAATGAAAAACTGTTTTTT. Translated, it gives CATSTGTTATNEKLFF.

CDR3 sequence reads: CAWTEGSNQPQHF. The CDR3 DNA reads as TGTGCCTGGACAGAGGGTAGCAATCAGCCCCAGCATTTT. The chain combines TRBV30 with TRBJ1-5; D gene uncertain. Germline values: CDR1 GTSNPN, CDR2 SVGIG (reference sequence). Trimming removed 4 bases at V and 0 bases at J, with 7 bases between. This CDR3 has 13 amino acids.

V is TRBV9 and J is TRBJ1-3, with 9 bases that match TRBD1. The CDR3 is 16 residues long. From germline, CDR1 is SGDLS and CDR2 YYNGEE. Unmatched junction bases numbered 6, after V lost 2 bases and J lost 3 bases. The CDR3 DNA follows: TGTGCCAGCAGCGTTCTTGACAGGGGGTATGGAAACACCATATATTTT. Translated: CASSVLDRGYGNTIYF.

The gene calls are TRBV10-1 and TRBJ2-5; 10 bases are shared with TRBD2. This CDR3 comprises 15 residues. Germline CDR1 WNHNN, CDR2 SYGVQD (reference sequence). V gave up 5 bases and J gave up 5 bases; unmatched junction bases: 8. DNA of the CDR3: TGCGCCAGCAGTTTTGGGACTAGCGACATGGAGACCCAGTACTTC. Amino acids: CASSFGTSDMETQYF.

The CDR3 DNA follows: TGTGCCAGTAGTTTCCAGGGGACCTCAGGGAGGGCGCAGTATTTT. It translates to CASSFQGTSGRAQYF. V gene TRBV19 combines with J gene TRBJ2-3, with D possibly matching TRBD2 (7 bases). Between the trimmed V and J ends, which lost 5 bases and 10 bases, there was a span of 22 bases. The CDR3 has 15 amino acids. Germline V CDR1 and CDR2: LNHDA, SQIVND (reference sequence).

With regard to this clone: At one end the junction does not follow the germline gene, possibly because of a read error. The gene calls are TRBV5-4 and TRBJ1-2; maybe TRBD1 (6 bases). The CDR3 loop spans 15 amino acids. The germline V gene has CDR1 SGHNT and CDR2 YYREEE (reference sequence). DNA for the CDR3: TGTGCCAGCAGCTTGGGAGGGACACCTAACGATGGCTACACCTTC. It is translated as CASSLGGTPNDGYTF.

This clone was detected only a few times. The CDR3 region is CASSVKRDRANTGELFF. CDR3 nucleotides: TGTGCCAGCAGCGTAAAGCGAGACAGGGCGAACACCGGGGAGCTGTTTTTT. The gene calls are TRBV9 and TRBJ2-2; TRBD1 aligns across 7 bases. The CDR3 is made up of 17 amino acids. Germline V gene lookup returns CDR1 SGDLS and CDR2 YYNGEE. Trimming took 1 base from V and 0 from J; bases not matched to a gene: 6. Variable domain in full (rest from reference TRBV9 and TRBJ2-2): DSGVTQTPKHLITATGQRVTLRCSPRSGDLSVYWYQQSLDQGLQFLIQYYNGEERAKGNILERFSAQQFPDLHSELNLSSLELGDSALYFCASSVKRDRANTGELFFGEGSRLTVL.

This clone occurred once. This chain connects TRBV11-3 to TRBJ1-2; D remains ambiguous. Trimming stripped 1 base from V and 0 bases from J, with 9 bases between. Germline V gene sequence: CDR1 SGHNT, CDR2 YENEEA. CDR3 length equals 15 residues. DNA for the CDR3: TGTGCCAGCAGCTTAGGGAAGAAATCTAACTATGGCTACACCTTC. This encodes CASSLGKKSNYGYTF.

The chain carries TRBV7-6 and TRBJ1-1; no firm D call. Germline V gene lookup returns CDR1 SGHVS and CDR2 FNYEAQ. The CDR3 covers 14 residues. Trimming took 2 bases from V and 1 from J, leaving 8 bases between them. Here the CDR3 reads CASSLPSQNTEAFF. CDR3 bases: TGTGCCAGCAGCTTACCCTCTCAGAACACTGAAGCTTTCTTT. The full variable domain, completed using reference TRBV7-6 and TRBJ1-1, is GAGVSQSPRYKVTKRGQDVALRCDPISGHVSLYWYRQALGQGPEFLTYFNYEAQQDKSGLPNDRFSAERPEGSISTLTIQRTEQRDSAMYRCASSLPSQNTEAFFGQGTRLTVV.

The chain couples TRBV28 to TRBJ1-4, with 9 bases identical to TRBD1. Germline values: CDR1 MDHEN, CDR2 SYDVKM. The CDR3 sequence is 15 residues long. The J segment lost 6 bases and the V segment lost 3 bases, leaving 5 bases of the junction unmatched. This CDR3 reads CASSFMGQGDEKLFF. The CDR3 DNA reads TGTGCCAGCAGTTTCATGGGACAGGGTGATGAAAAACTGTTTTTT. The variable domain in full, completed from reference TRBV28 and TRBJ1-4, reads DVKVTQSSRYLVKRTGEKVFLECVQDMDHENMFWYRQDPGLGLRLIYFSYDVKMKEKGDIPEGYSVSREKKERFSLILESASTNQTSMYLCASSFMGQGDEKLFFGSGTQLSVL.

The rearrangement uses TRBV6-6 and TRBJ2-7, with D maybe TRBD2 (5 bases). Germline V lookup: CDR1 MNHNY, CDR2 SVGAGI (reference sequence). The CDR3 spans 12 residues. Trimming took off 5 bases at V and 3 bases at J, with 8 bases between the two ends. The CDR3 is CASSPRGYEQYV. Here the CDR3 DNA reads TGTGCCAGCAGTCCTCGGGGCTACGAGCAGTACGTC.

The chain carries TRBV7-8 and TRBJ2-7; weak D call: TRBD2 (8 bases). Trimming pared 2 bases from V and 0 bases from J, leaving 17 bases between. This CDR3 region has 17 residues. In germline, CDR1 is SGHVS, CDR2 FQNEAQ. The CDR3 protein is CASSLIGGAGGSYEQYF. The CDR3 DNA reads as TGTGCCAGCAGCTTAATAGGGGGCGCGGGGGGCTCCTACGAGCAGTACTTC.

V gene TRBV6-1 combines with J gene TRBJ2-3, with D possibly TRBD2 on 5 matching bases. This CDR3 is 13 amino acids long. Trimming stripped 11 bases from V and 5 bases from J, with 17 bases between. Germline V gives CDR1 MNHNS, CDR2 SASEGT. The CDR3 loop is CAGSRDYGDTQYF. In DNA form, the CDR3 reads TGTGCCGGCTCGAGAGACTATGGAGATACGCAGTATTTT.

The V and J genes are TRBV5-1 and TRBJ2-5, with D possibly matching TRBD2 (5 bases). Between the trimmed V and J ends, which lost 3 bases and 1 base, there was a span of 10 bases. Germline CDR1 reads SGHRS; CDR2 reads YFSETQ. The CDR3 extends over 14 amino acids. The CDR3 protein is CASSSGLTQETQYF. CDR3 DNA: TGCGCCAGCAGCTCGGGATTAACCCAAGAGACCCAGTACTTC.

The chain recombines TRBV5-5 with TRBJ2-7, with 12 nucleotides matching TRBD2. With 2 bases clipped from V and 0 bases from J, the junction kept 9 bases outside the gene matches. The germline CDR1 and CDR2 sequences are SGHKS and YYEKEE (reference sequence). The CDR3 runs 18 residues. In nucleotides, the CDR3 is TGTGCCAGCAGCTTACCTAGCGGGGGGGAAGAAAGCTCCTACGAGCAGTACGTC. Encoded protein: CASSLPSGGEESSYEQYV.

In its sample, this clone was seen once. The rearrangement uses TRBV20-1 and TRBJ2-2; D possibly corresponds to TRBD1 (6 bases). Germline V gene lookup returns CDR1 DFQATT and CDR2 SNEGSKA (reference sequence). Trimming removed 5 bases at V and 11 bases at J, with 9 bases between. There are 10 residues in the CDR3. CDR3 nucleotides: TGCAGTGCTCAGGGGAGCGAGCTGTTTTTT. Protein sequence: CSAQGSELFF.

The chain employs TRBV7-9 and TRBJ1-6; unclear D gene. Trimming stripped 5 bases from V and 11 bases from J, with 13 bases between. CDR3 length: 13 residues. Germline CDR1 reads SEHNR; CDR2 reads FQNEAQ (reference sequence). The DNA for the CDR3 is TGTGCCAGCAGCATCGGACCTGGGACACCCCTCCACTTT. Translation gives CASSIGPGTPLHF.

This rearrangement joins TRBV28 to TRBJ1-2; D is unresolved. This CDR3 region has 12 residues. In germline, CDR1 is MDHEN, CDR2 SYDVKM. V lost 3 bases and J 4 bases, leaving 6 bases between the germline ends. CDR3 DNA sequence: TGTGCCAGCAGTTTCGGGAGCTATGGCTACACCTTC. This gives the protein CASSFGSYGYTF.

The rearrangement links TRBV5-1 to TRBJ2-7; no definite D call. Trimming removed 3 bases from V and 5 bases from J, with 18 bases in between. The germline V gene encodes CDR1 SGHRS and CDR2 YFSETQ. CDR3 length: 15 amino acids. CDR3 protein: CASSSSLSGRNEQYF. The CDR3 nucleotides are TGCGCCAGCAGCTCGAGCTTGTCAGGTCGGAACGAGCAGTACTTC.

V and J are TRBV6-7 and TRBJ2-7; 8 bases match TRBD2. TRBV6-7 carries the ORF label, with uncertain function. The V segment lost 4 bases and the J segment 6 bases; nucleotides outside the gene matches: 2. There are 12 residues in the CDR3. In DNA form, the CDR3 reads TGTGCCAGCAGTTTCCGGGGGGGCGAGCAGTACTTC. Its translation is CASSFRGGEQYF.

The chain has TRBV7-9 and TRBJ2-1; D is possibly TRBD1 (5 bases). Trimming stripped 1 base from V and 12 bases from J, with 10 bases between. Per germline, CDR1 SEHNR and CDR2 FQNEAQ (reference sequence). The CDR3 is made up of 12 amino acids. The CDR3 reads CASSLETTVQFF. The CDR3, as DNA: TGTGCCAGCAGCTTAGAGACGACAGTGCAGTTCTTC.

The chain employs TRBV5-1 and TRBJ2-6; D remains unclear. The CDR3 has 16 amino acids. Deletions cut 0 bases from V and 0 bases from J, with 7 bases between. Germline CDR1 and CDR2: SGHRS and YFSETQ. The CDR3 is CASSLGTFSGANVLTF. The CDR3 DNA reads TGCGCCAGCAGCTTGGGAACGTTCTCTGGGGCCAACGTCCTGACTTTC.

This chain links TRBV6-6 with TRBJ2-7; 11 positions match TRBD1. After removal of 9 bases from V and 4 bases from J, the junction contained 2 bases not matched to a gene. The CDR3 totals 12 residues. Per the germline V gene, CDR1 is MNHNY and CDR2 is SVGAGI (reference sequence). CDR3 nucleotide sequence: TGTGCCAGTGGGACAGGGGGGTACGAGCAGTACGTC. The encoded protein is CASGTGGYEQYV.

The chain is built from TRBV7-8 and TRBJ1-2; D not certain. This CDR3 is built from 14 residues. Germline V gene lookup returns CDR1 SGHVS and CDR2 FQNEAQ. The V and J ends lost 1 base and 7 bases respectively, with 13 bases between them. The CDR3 reads CASSLVLADSGYTF. The CDR3 region has the DNA TGTGCCAGCAGCTTAGTATTGGCTGACTCTGGCTACACCTTC.

The chain uses TRBV5-5 and TRBJ1-1; no clear D. This CDR3 spans 13 amino acids. Deletions cut 4 bases from V and 1 base from J, with 8 bases between. Germline V gene lookup returns CDR1 SGHKS and CDR2 YYEKEE (reference sequence). Here the CDR3 reads CASSPDKNTEAFF. CDR3 nucleotides: TGTGCCAGCAGCCCTGACAAGAACACTGAAGCTTTCTTT.

The chain links TRBV30 to TRBJ1-5; a weak D match, TRBD1 (6 bases). Germline V CDR1 and CDR2: GTSNPN, SVGIG (reference sequence). This CDR3 region has 15 residues. Between the trimmed V and J ends, which lost 0 bases and 3 bases, there was a span of 12 bases. For the CDR3, the DNA is TGTGCCTGGAGTGTACCAGGACAGCCCAATCAGCCCCAGCATTTT. Translating gives CAWSVPGQPNQPQHF.

The genes are TRBV11-2 and TRBJ2-5; 12 bases agree with TRBD2. The CDR3 extends over 16 amino acids. J gave up 7 bases and V 1 base, and 7 bases lay outside the gene matches. Per the germline V gene, CDR1 is SGHAT and CDR2 is FQNNGV. The CDR3 DNA is TGTGCCAGCAGCTTAGTTCCTAGCGGGGGGGTAGGGACCCAGTACTTC. Translating it yields CASSLVPSGGVGTQYF.

This sequence joins TRBV18 and TRBJ2-2; D might be TRBD1 or TRBD2, each matching 5 bases. Germline values: CDR1 KGHSH, CDR2 LQKENI. This CDR3 has 14 amino acids. Between the trimmed V and J ends, which lost 0 bases and 6 bases, there was a span of 8 bases. CDR3 coding DNA: TGTGCCAGCTCACCACCTGGGACGGCCGGGGAGCTGTTTTTT. Encoded protein: CASSPPGTAGELFF.

The chain couples TRBV7-2 to TRBJ1-3, with D maybe TRBD1 (6 bases). V was clipped by 3 bases and J by 0 bases, with 18 bases between them. CDR1 and CDR2 (germline): SGHTA, FQGNSA. The CDR3 totals 18 residues. The CDR3 loop reads CASSFNPGHSSSGNTIYF. CDR3 DNA: TGTGCCAGCAGCTTTAACCCGGGACACTCAAGCTCTGGAAACACCATATATTTT.